The subject of this entry is one T cell receptor (beta chain). Its antigen is as yet unknown. The data stem from a study of beta chain features in type 1 diabetes. Whole-study context: Examination covered under 120 million sorted cells spanning all samples.

V dropped 4 bases and J dropped 3; count of bases not matched to a gene: 4. CDR3 length: 13 amino acids. Germline CDR1 and CDR2: SGHNT and YYREEE (reference sequence). One heparinised blood draw, averaging roughly 0.12 L, came from each donor. The sequenced template was cDNA made from the entire isolated RNA. Assay used: immunoSEQ multiplex PCR; TCRdb lists only in-frame clones, some missing. The sample includes more than 55,000 clones, roughly 50% of them seen just once. General study points: PCR might favor shorter templates, equally in patients and controls. People with Type 1 diabetes carried modestly yet significantly shorter TCRB CDR3s in all four CD4+ subsets.

This chain joins TRBV5-4 and TRBJ2-7; TRBD1 matches 7 bases. The source is a woman aged 40-49 years with type 1 diabetes. The sequenced sample consisted of Tregs from blood. CDR3 residues: CASSPGGFYEQYF. CDR3 bases: TGTGCCAGCAGCCCAGGGGGATTCTACGAGCAGTACTTC. The full variable domain, rest sourced from reference TRBV5-4 and TRBJ2-7, is ETGVTQSPTHLIKTRGQQVTLRCSSQSGHNTVSWYQQALGQGPQFIFQYYREEENGRGNFPPRFSGLQFPNYSSELNVNALELDDSALYLCASSPGGFYEQYFGPGTRLTVT.